This T cell receptor (beta chain) was identified in a study of blood T cell repertoires in COVID-19. Background on the study: In each case, the material was cDNA or gDNA derived from T cells, B-cell-depleted T cells, or PBMCs.

This clone was seen a few times. Study processing details: The assay estimated nucleated cells by amplifying reference gene primers. The table came from immunoSEQ multiplex PCR; TCRdb's copy has only in-frame clones and leaves some out. That table gives V, J and clone size, and the DNA gave D and trimming. The sample records 150,000 to 200,000 clones, around 85% being singletons. The length of the CDR3 is 12 residues. The germline gives CDR1 LGHDT, CDR2 YNNKEL (reference sequence). Trimming took off 4 bases at V and 8 bases at J, with 11 bases between the two ends. This sequence originates from a man between 60 and 75 years old with active or convalescent COVID-19. The sequencing sample was made of peripheral blood. This chain joins TRBV3-1 (or the pseudogene TRBV3-2) and TRBJ1-2; D gene unclear. The CDR3 is CASSRYREGYTF. The CDR3 DNA sequence: TGTGCCAGCAGCCGATACCGAGAAGGCTACACCTTC.